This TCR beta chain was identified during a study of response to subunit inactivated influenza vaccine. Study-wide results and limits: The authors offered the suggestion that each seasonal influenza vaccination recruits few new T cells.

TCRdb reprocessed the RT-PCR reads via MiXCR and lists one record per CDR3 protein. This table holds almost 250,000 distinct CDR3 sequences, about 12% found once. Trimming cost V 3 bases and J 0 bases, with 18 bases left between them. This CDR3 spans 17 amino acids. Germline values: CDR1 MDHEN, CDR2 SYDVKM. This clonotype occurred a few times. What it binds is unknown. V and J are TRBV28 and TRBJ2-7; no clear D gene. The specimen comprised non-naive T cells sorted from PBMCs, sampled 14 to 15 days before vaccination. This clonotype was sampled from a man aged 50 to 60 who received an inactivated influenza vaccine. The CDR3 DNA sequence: TGTGCCAGCAGTTTCTCCCGCTTTGACCTAAGCTCCTACGAGCAGTACTTC. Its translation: CASSFSRFDLSSYEQYF.